This paragraph covers one T cell receptor (beta chain) sequence. Germline CDR1 is SGHRS and CDR2 is YFSETQ. This CDR3 spans 15 amino acids. V lost 4 bases, J lost 4 bases, and 7 bases stayed unmatched. The data were taken from a study of blood T cell repertoires in COVID-19. Some clones are missing from TCRdb's copy, which holds only in-frame ones; the method was immunoSEQ multiplex PCR. Among a few hundred thousand clones, about 92% were seen once, and the ten largest hold just under 4%. Enrolment of Seattle patients took place during active infection, and they were followed longitudinally. The sequenced material came from peripheral blood. This TCR was sampled from a woman in her sixties with COVID-19, enrolled during active disease. The gene calls are TRBV5-1 and TRBJ2-3; TRBD1 matches at 9 bases. The CDR3 reads CASSGGTGTADTQYF. The CDR3 bases are TGCGCCAGCAGCGGAGGGACAGGGACCGCAGATACGCAGTATTTT.